A single sample is the source of the 21 T cell receptor beta chains below, sequenced in a study of T cells after yellow fever vaccination. TCRdb processed the 5' RACE reads anew with MiXCR; each CDR3 protein has one entry. Of more than 350,000 distinct CDR3 sequences in the sample, 11% were seen once. This specimen was PBMCs, taken on the day of the first yellow fever vaccination. All receptors derive from a man younger than 30 who received the YFV17D yellow fever vaccine.

V and J are TRBV24-1 and TRBJ2-1; tentative D call: TRBD1 (6 bases). Trimming shortened V by 7 bases and J by 0 bases, and 12 bases separated the two germline ends. This CDR3 is built from 15 residues. CDR1 KGHDR and CDR2 SFDVKD come from the germline V gene. CDR3 DNA sequence: TGTGCCACCAGGGGAAAGGACAGCTCCTACAATGAGCAGTTCTTC. Amino acids: CATRGKDSSYNEQFF.

The chain employs TRBV18 and TRBJ1-2; 7 nucleotides align to TRBD1. The length of the CDR3 is 13 residues. From germline, CDR1 is KGHSH and CDR2 LQKENI. The V segment lost 3 bases and the J segment 4 bases; nucleotides outside the gene matches: 2. CDR3 protein: CASSPDRVYGYTF. CDR3 DNA sequence: TGTGCCAGCTCACCCGACAGGGTCTATGGCTACACCTTC.

This clonotype was found a few times. The V gene is TRBV4-1, the J gene TRBJ1-1, with D uncertain. Trimming cost V 1 base and J 2 bases, with 11 bases left between them. There are 15 residues in the CDR3. CDR1 is MGHRA, CDR2 YSYEKL, per germline. CDR3: CASSQAYNGNTEAFF. The CDR3 nucleotides read TGCGCCAGCAGCCAAGCCTACAACGGTAACACTGAAGCTTTCTTT.

V is TRBV12-3 or TRBV12-4 and J is TRBJ2-3, with 7 bases that match TRBD2. The CDR3 runs 14 residues. V shed 1 base, J shed 6 bases, and the junction held 4 bases outside the gene matches. The CDR3 spells CASSLEWGGDTQYF. DNA of the CDR3: TGTGCCAGCAGTTTAGAATGGGGGGGGGATACGCAGTATTTT.

This clonotype was recorded at least ten times. The rearrangement uses TRBV3-1 and TRBJ1-5, with D unresolved. With 2 bases removed from V and 2 bases from J, the gap between germline ends came to 4 bases. Germline CDR1 and CDR2: LGHDT and YNNKEL (reference sequence). This CDR3 comprises 13 residues. The CDR3 spells CASSQTGNQPQHF. The CDR3 bases are TGTGCCAGCAGCCAAACAGGCAATCAGCCCCAGCATTTT. Full variable domain (rest looked up from reference TRBV3-1 and TRBJ1-5): DTAVSQTPKYLVTQMGNDKSIKCEQNLGHDTMYWYKQDSKKFLKIMFSYNNKELIINETVPNRFSPKSPDKAHLNLHINSLELGDSAVYFCASSQTGNQPQHFGDGTRLSIL.

This clonotype was seen repeatedly, ten times or more. This sequence joins TRBV30 and TRBJ2-2; possibly TRBD1 for D (6 bases). CDR3 size: 13 residues. V was shortened by 7 bases and J by 1 base, with 10 bases between the two germline ends. Germline assignment: CDR1 GTSNPN and CDR2 SVGIG (reference sequence). CDR3 sequence (DNA): TGTGCCTCCCCGACAGGGAACACCGGGGAGCTGTTTTTT. Translated, it gives CASPTGNTGELFF.

This clonotype was observed a handful of times. The chain recombines TRBV12-3 or TRBV12-4 with TRBJ2-3, with D uncertain. The germline V and J ends were trimmed by 3 bases and 2 bases, with 12 bases remaining between them. CDR3 size: 15 residues. CDR3 sequence: CASSLGPGYTDTQYF. In DNA, the CDR3 is TGTGCCAGCAGTTTGGGCCCGGGTTACACAGATACGCAGTATTTT.

This clonotype showed up just a few times. The rearrangement joins TRBV7-8 to TRBJ2-3; the match to TRBD1 covers 7 bases. V lost 5 bases, J lost 5 bases, and 16 bases stayed unmatched. In germline, CDR1 is SGHVS, CDR2 FQNEAQ. The CDR3 is made up of 17 amino acids. CDR3 region: CASSPLTGYIHGDTQYF. In DNA, the CDR3 is TGTGCCAGCAGCCCCCTGACAGGGTATATCCATGGAGATACGCAGTATTTT. The full variable domain, in which reference TRBV7-8 and TRBJ2-3 provide the parts outside the CDR3, is GAGVSQSPRYKVAKRGQDVALRCDPISGHVSLFWYQQALGQGPEFLTYFQNEAQLDKSGLPSDRFFAERPEGSVSTLKIQRTQQEDSAVYLCASSPLTGYIHGDTQYFGPGTRLTVL.

The chain is built from TRBV5-1 and TRBJ2-5; TRBD2 matches at 14 bases. The CDR3 consists of 17 residues. Germline CDR1 reads SGHRS; CDR2 reads YFSETQ. The V gene end was trimmed by 4 bases and the J gene end by 1 base; junction bases not matched to a gene: 6. The CDR3 DNA reads as TGCGCCAGCAGCCACGCCGGGACTAGCGGGGGCCAAGAGACCCAGTACTTC. This translates into CASSHAGTSGGQETQYF.

This chain links TRBV6-5 with TRBJ1-3; 7 positions match TRBD1. The CDR3 is made up of 15 amino acids. Germline loops: CDR1 MNHEY, CDR2 SVGAGI. V lost 0 bases to trimming and J lost 4 bases; unmatched junction nucleotides: 3. The CDR3 sequence is CASSYSTGRGNTIYF. For the CDR3, the DNA is TGTGCCAGCAGTTACTCGACAGGGAGAGGAAACACCATATATTTT.

This clonotype turned up a few times. The chain uses TRBV30 and TRBJ2-3; 9 positions match TRBD2. The CDR3 extends over 14 amino acids. The junction had 4 bases not matched to a gene; V was cut back by 2 bases and J by 4 bases. Germline lookup yields CDR1 GTSNPN and CDR2 SVGIG (reference sequence). The CDR3 is CAWSRGGVADTQYF. The CDR3 DNA follows: TGTGCCTGGAGTCGCGGGGGGGTAGCAGATACGCAGTATTTT.

This clonotype has just a few counts. The CDR3 DNA follows: TGTGCCAGCAGCGTGCGGCAGGGGTCCTACGAGCAGTACGTC. It specifies CASSVRQGSYEQYV. The chain recombines TRBV9 with TRBJ2-7, with a possible D match to TRBD1 (6 bases). With 2 bases removed from V and 1 base from J, the gap between germline ends came to 10 bases. The length of the CDR3 is 14 residues. Germline CDR1 is SGDLS and CDR2 is YYNGEE.

The chain employs TRBV7-7 and TRBJ2-7; 12 bases are a match to TRBD2. The germline gives CDR1 SSHAT, CDR2 FNYEAQ (reference sequence). This CDR3 is 15 amino acids long. DNA of the CDR3: TGTGCTAGCACCCGGACTAGCGGGGAAATTTCCGAGCAGTACGTC. Translated, it gives CASTRTSGEISEQYV.

This clonotype has just a few counts. The chain couples TRBV5-1 to TRBJ1-1; a possible D gene is TRBD1 (5 bases). The CDR3 spans 14 residues. Germline assignment: CDR1 SGHRS and CDR2 YFSETQ. The V end was cut by 3 bases, the J end by 4 bases, with 13 bases between. The CDR3 spells CASSSQGPSTEAFF. The CDR3, as DNA: TGCGCCAGCAGCTCTCAGGGTCCATCCACTGAAGCTTTCTTT.

This clonotype appeared a few times. V usage is TRBV2 and J usage is TRBJ2-2; a weak D match, TRBD2 (5 bases). The CDR3 is 15 residues long. V shed 6 bases and J shed 3 bases, with 14 bases lying between them. The V gene's germline CDR1 is SNHLY and CDR2 FYNNEI. The CDR3 spells CASSPWRADTGELFF. DNA of the CDR3: TGTGCCAGCAGCCCTTGGCGGGCGGACACCGGGGAGCTGTTTTTT.

The rearrangement uses TRBV7-9 and TRBJ1-2, with unresolved D. Germline V gene sequence: CDR1 SEHNR, CDR2 FQNEAQ (reference sequence). The CDR3 spans 13 residues. Trimming pared 5 bases from V and 4 bases from J, leaving 11 bases between. CDR3 sequence reads: CASSRTAIYGYTF. The CDR3 DNA reads as TGTGCCAGCAGCCGCACAGCGATCTATGGCTACACCTTC.

Many counts were recorded for this clonotype. The rearrangement joins TRBV4-1 to TRBJ1-1, with a tentative D call TRBD1 (5 bases). The ends were cut back, 1 base at V and 1 base at J, with 10 bases in the middle. The germline CDR1 and CDR2 sequences are MGHRA and YSYEKL. The CDR3 spans 15 residues. In DNA form, the CDR3 reads TGCGCCAGCAGCCAAGGGGGGTGGGCGAACACTGAAGCTTTCTTT. Translated, it gives CASSQGGWANTEAFF.

A single count supports this clonotype. The rearrangement links TRBV4-1 to TRBJ2-5; tentative D call: TRBD2 (5 bases). Germline V lookup: CDR1 MGHRA, CDR2 YSYEKL. Trimming cost V 0 bases and J 1 base, with 9 bases left between them. This CDR3 has 15 amino acids. This CDR3 is CASSQERTSQETQYF. CDR3 in DNA: TGCGCCAGCAGCCAAGAACGAACTAGCCAAGAGACCCAGTACTTC.

V is TRBV6-4 and J is TRBJ2-1, with D hard to call. V lost 0 bases to trimming and J lost 7 bases, with 7 bases between them. This CDR3 region has 13 residues. CDR1 is MRHNA, CDR2 SNTAGT, per germline. In DNA form, the CDR3 reads TGTGCCAGCAGTGACTCGAACCATAATGAGCAGTTCTTC. Encoded protein: CASSDSNHNEQFF.

This clonotype showed up just a few times. The V gene is TRBV6-6, the J gene TRBJ1-1; no firm D call. The ends were cut back, 4 bases at V and 4 bases at J, with 10 bases in the middle. Per the germline V gene, CDR1 is MNHNY and CDR2 is SVGAGI (reference sequence). The CDR3 is 13 residues long. The CDR3 region is CASSFVESTEAFF. As DNA, the CDR3 is TGTGCCAGCAGTTTTGTGGAGAGCACTGAAGCTTTCTTT.

A few counts support this clonotype. The genes are TRBV6-5 and TRBJ1-6; 12 bases align to TRBD1. The CDR3 extends over 17 amino acids. Germline V gives CDR1 MNHEY, CDR2 SVGAGI. V gave up 2 bases and J gave up 9 bases; unmatched junction bases: 8. The CDR3, as DNA: TGTGCCAGCAGTTACGACGGGACAGGGGGCGAGGGTTCACCCCTCCACTTT. This translates into CASSYDGTGGEGSPLHF.